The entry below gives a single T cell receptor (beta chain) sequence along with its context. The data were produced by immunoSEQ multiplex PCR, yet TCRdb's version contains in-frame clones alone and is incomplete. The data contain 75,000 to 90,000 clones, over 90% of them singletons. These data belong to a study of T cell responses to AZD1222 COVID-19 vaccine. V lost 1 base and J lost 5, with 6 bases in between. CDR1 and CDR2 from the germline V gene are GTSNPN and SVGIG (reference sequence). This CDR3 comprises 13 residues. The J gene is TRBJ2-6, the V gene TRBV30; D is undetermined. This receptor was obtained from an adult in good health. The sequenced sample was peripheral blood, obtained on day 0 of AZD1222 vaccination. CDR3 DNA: TGTGCCTGGAGTGGGTCCCGGGCCAACGTCCTGACTTTC. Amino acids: CAWSGSRANVLTF.